This T cell receptor beta chain was found in a study of T cell responses to AZD1222 COVID-19 vaccine (dated by TCRdb to about 2021). Background on the whole study: TCR sequencing covered fewer than 250 trial participants: 200 to 220 given two doses of AZD1222 and around 25 given two doses of MenACWY control vaccine. Trial participants were enrolled into age subgroups of 18-55, 56-69 and 70-plus years, which contained 148, 28 and 57 TCR-sequenced participants, respectively. What the research found in general, with its limitations: Reportedly, almost half of the unique spike-specific TCRs recognized epitopes lying outside the regions that are mutated in the B.1.351 and B.1.1.7 variants. Because no samples from the day 14 peak response were available, repertoires could be characterized only after the peak T cell response. The whole spike protein was spanned by vaccine-associated CD4 TCRs, and dominant responses were seen in regions 160-218 and 743-854. Conclusions about previously exposed vaccinees are limited because only a handful of AZD1222 recipients were SARS-CoV-2 seropositive at baseline. In the small 56-69-year group, the increase in depth fell short of significance, most likely because of low power. Spike-specific TCR breadth and depth rose significantly after two AZD1222 doses compared with day 0 and with MenACWY recipients. Participants were mostly white British and included more females than males, and it was suggested by the authors that clonal diversity may have been underestimated.

The sample's time point label, in plain terms: about 28 days (+/-7) after the second vaccine dose. This specimen's treatment or condition label, interpreted: meningococcal conjugate vaccine given as trial control. The vaccinee samples were drawn from two UK trials, COV001 and COV002, one of which was a single-blind randomized controlled phase 2/3 trial testing AZD1222 (ChAdOx1 nCoV-19) in healthy adults. For TCRbeta chain sequencing, PBMC samples were collected from trial participants at day 0 and at day 28 after the second dose. As to this clone: Its cognate antigen has yet to be identified. Base qualities are not at hand, and no much larger clone is one base apart.

The CDR3 regions of human TCRbeta chains were subjected to immunosequencing. The paper's processing steps were these. Repertoire TCRs were matched against a reference library of SARS-CoV-2-specific TCRs generated with the MIRA antigen-specificity platform. Breadth was defined as the fraction of unique TCRs that were SARS-CoV-2-associated. Depth was defined as the fraction of total T cells that were SARS-CoV-2-associated. Each spike-specific TCR was assigned to its reactive spike region and to a CD4 or CD8 class using the MIRA data. Log10-transformed breadth and depth values were compared by one-way ANOVA with Sidak's multiple comparisons tests. The table comes from immuneACCESS by way of TCRdb, which keeps in-frame sequences with V and J called. Part of the clones is missing from these tables; in studies checked, under half for an unresolved V gene and the rest for unknown reasons. The V and J calls and clone size were taken over from that table, and D and trimming were inferred from the DNA. This sample holds about 75,000 clones; 88% were observed only once. The ten largest account for 9% to 10% of the sample.

CDR1 and CDR2 were assigned from the germline V gene as SQVTM and ANQGSEA. V and J are trimmed by 3 bases and 4 bases, and the gene matches miss 5 bases of the junction. The CDR3 runs 14 amino acids, cysteine and phenylalanine included. Of the read, only the CDR3 DNA is kept; its 42 bases are in frame from base 1. The sequencing here drew on peripheral blood, taken 28 days after the second dose of the MenACWY control vaccine. This TCR was sampled from an adult who received the MenACWY meningococcal vaccine as a control. The chain is made from TRBV29-1 and TRBJ2-7; TRBD1 lines up with 11 middle nucleotides. The DNA sequence is as follows: TGCAGCGTTGAGGGGGACAGGGGGAAATACGAGCAGTACTTC. Its translation is CSVEGDRGKYEQYF.